The 26 T cell receptor beta chains reported below all come from one sample, sequenced in a study of T-cell memory formation after mild COVID-19. TCRdb fed the 5' RACE reads into MiXCR, producing one record per CDR3 protein. The data contain about 110,000 distinct CDR3 sequences, roughly 12% of them singletons. Sequencing was carried out using PBMCs or a T cell subset sorted from them (not recorded which). These receptors originate from an adult woman who had mild COVID-19 (a few samples of this study predate the infection). Cell type and time point are not known.

In this sample, this clonotype turned up a few times. The junction differs from germline at one of its ends, possibly a read error. The CDR3 loop is CASRATTEAF. For the CDR3, the DNA is TGTGCCAGCAGAGCGACCACTGAAGCTTTT. The chain uses TRBV12-3 or TRBV12-4 and TRBJ1-1; D is unresolved. This CDR3 has 10 amino acids.

This chain's CDR3 is CASSDSGALLWNIQYF. In DNA, the CDR3 is TGTGCCAGCAGCGACAGTGGGGCCCTCTTATGGAACATTCAGTACTTC. The gene calls are TRBV12-3 or TRBV12-4 and TRBJ2-4; D perhaps matches TRBD1 (5 bases). V lost 6 bases and J 7 bases, leaving 22 bases between the germline ends. The CDR3 has 16 amino acids.

This clonotype showed up just once. The genes are TRBV9 and TRBJ1-2; D ambiguous. V gave up 0 bases and J gave up 0 bases, with 9 bases separating them. The germline V gene has CDR1 SGDLS and CDR2 YYNGEE. This CDR3 has 15 amino acids. The CDR3 region is CASSVAPEANYGYTF. The CDR3 nucleotides are TGTGCCAGCAGCGTAGCTCCGGAAGCTAACTATGGCTACACCTTC.

This rearrangement joins TRBV12-3 or TRBV12-4 to TRBJ2-6; D tentatively fits TRBD1 or TRBD2 (7 bases each). Trimming removed 7 bases from V and 3 bases from J, with 13 bases in between. This CDR3 region has 15 residues. The CDR3 coding sequence is TGTGCCAGCACCCAGGGGGGGCTTGGGGCCAACGTCCTGACTTTC. It translates to CASTQGGLGANVLTF.

There are many counts of this clonotype. The rearrangement uses TRBV21-1 and TRBJ2-5; the table assigns TRBD1, which was not confirmed against the DNA. TRBV21-1 is shown as a pseudogene. This CDR3 is 15 amino acids long. The CDR3 spells CASSPRDRALETQYF. CDR3 DNA: TGTGCCAGCAGCCCCCGGGACAGGGCTTTAGAGACCCAGTACTTC.

This clonotype came up many times. The rearrangement uses TRBV7-9 and TRBJ2-5; D is perhaps TRBD2 (6 bases). The CDR3 contains 15 residues. Trimming cost V 4 bases and J 5 bases, with 17 bases left between them. Germline CDR1 SEHNR, CDR2 FQNEAQ (reference sequence). CDR3 sequence (DNA): TGTGCCAGCAGCTCCCCGGGACTCCGCGGGGAGACCCAGTACTTC. This encodes CASSSPGLRGETQYF.

This clonotype occurred a few times. The chain employs TRBV27 and TRBJ2-5; D is unclear. The CDR3 extends over 15 amino acids. Germline CDR1 MNHEY, CDR2 SMNVEV (reference sequence). Trimming took 1 base from V and 2 from J, leaving 11 bases between them. As DNA, the CDR3 is TGTGCCAGCAGTTTATTTGCGGAGCTACAAGAGACCCAGTACTTC. Protein sequence: CASSLFAELQETQYF.

This clonotype was seen only a few times. The chain joins TRBV3-1 to TRBJ2-5; 10 nucleotides align to TRBD2. This CDR3 comprises 15 residues. The V gene's germline CDR1 is LGHDT and CDR2 YNNKEL (reference sequence). V gave up 4 bases and J gave up 5 bases; unmatched junction bases: 7. The CDR3 region is CASSRPSGSGETQYF. The CDR3 DNA follows: TGTGCCAGCAGCCGGCCTAGCGGGAGTGGGGAGACCCAGTACTTC.

The CDR3 sequence is CASSGRVFDNEQFF. The CDR3 DNA sequence: TGCGCCAGCAGTGGCAGGGTTTTCGACAATGAGCAGTTCTTC. The chain joins TRBV10-2 to TRBJ2-1; D might be TRBD1 (5 bases). The V gene's germline CDR1 is WSHSY and CDR2 SAAADI. V was pared by 4 bases and J by 5 bases, with 12 bases between. The CDR3 loop spans 14 amino acids.

The chain joins TRBV15 to TRBJ2-1; TRBD2 matches at 7 bases. Per the germline V gene, CDR1 is LNHNV and CDR2 is YYDKDF (reference sequence). V trimming: 0 bases; J trimming: 2 bases; junction bases outside the gene matches: 4. CDR3 size: 16 residues. DNA of the CDR3: TGTGCCACCAGCAGAGAGTGGCGGGGGACCTACAATGAGCAGTTCTTC. This translates into CATSREWRGTYNEQFF. Together with reference TRBV15 and TRBJ2-1, the CDR3 gives the full variable domain: DAMVIQNPRYQVTQFGKPVTLSCSQTLNHNVMYWYQQKSSQAPKLLFHYYDKDFNNEADTPDNFQSRRPNTSFCFLDIRSPGLGDTAMYLCATSREWRGTYNEQFFGPGTRLTVL.

This clonotype was seen many times. The V and J genes are TRBV6-6 and TRBJ2-3, with unresolved D. The ends were cut back, 10 bases at V and 6 bases at J, with 8 bases in the middle. The CDR3 is 10 amino acids. From germline, CDR1 is MNHNY and CDR2 SVGAGI (reference sequence). The CDR3 sequence is CATARDTQYF. DNA of the CDR3: TGTGCCACCGCCCGTGATACGCAGTATTTT.

V and J are TRBV7-6 and TRBJ2-1; the match to TRBD2 covers 12 bases. Germline-derived CDR1 and CDR2 are SGHVS and FNYEAQ. The CDR3 totals 18 residues. V lost 5 bases and J lost 0; bases outside the gene matches: 8. The DNA for the CDR3 is TGTGCCAGCAGCCCCCTGACTAGCGGGGGAAGCTCCTACAATGAGCAGTTCTTC. Translated, it gives CASSPLTSGGSSYNEQFF.

This clonotype was picked up a small number of times. V usage is TRBV7-9 and J usage is TRBJ2-1; 9 positions agree with TRBD2. The ends lost 7 bases at V and 5 bases at J; junction bases unmatched: 3. This CDR3 is built from 13 residues. In germline, CDR1 is SEHNR, CDR2 FQNEAQ (reference sequence). The DNA of the CDR3 is TGTGCCAGCAAAGCGGGAGGAAACAATGAGCAGTTCTTC. The encoded protein is CASKAGGNNEQFF.

V gene TRBV2 combines with J gene TRBJ2-1; D perhaps matches TRBD2 (6 bases). This CDR3 spans 15 amino acids. V lost 6 bases, J lost 4 bases, and 16 bases lay in between. Per the germline V gene, CDR1 is SNHLY and CDR2 is FYNNEI. This CDR3 is CASRLDSGGYNEQFF. CDR3 DNA: TGTGCCAGCAGATTAGATAGCGGAGGGTACAATGAGCAGTTCTTC.

This sequence joins TRBV6-6 and TRBJ1-1; D remains unclear. The CDR3 length is 14 residues. The germline CDR1 and CDR2 sequences are MNHNY and SVGAGI (reference sequence). V lost 8 bases and J 7 bases, leaving 20 bases between the germline ends. CDR3 sequence (DNA): TGTGCCAGCGGGATGTCGGGCAGTCAACTTGAAGCTTTCTTT. This codes for CASGMSGSQLEAFF.

This clonotype was found many times. This chain uses TRBV20-1 with TRBJ2-5; no clear D. Trimming cost V 6 bases and J 5 bases, with 25 bases left between them. The CDR3 covers 16 residues. Germline V CDR1 and CDR2: DFQATT, SNEGSKA (reference sequence). The CDR3 DNA reads TGCAGTGCCCTCAGGCGTGGCAGGCTGAAAGGGGAGACCCAGTACTTC. As protein: CSALRRGRLKGETQYF.

V and J are TRBV7-9 and TRBJ2-1; perhaps D is TRBD1 or TRBD2 (5 bases each). Trimming removed 4 bases from V and 6 bases from J, with 13 bases in between. Germline CDR1 and CDR2: SEHNR and FQNEAQ (reference sequence). The CDR3 length is 14 residues. The CDR3 protein is CASSSPGPTNEQFF. The CDR3, as DNA: TGTGCCAGCAGCTCTCCGGGGCCCACCAATGAGCAGTTCTTC.

Here the CDR3 reads CATSGAVGDTQYF. In DNA, the CDR3 is TGTGCCACCTCCGGGGCGGTCGGGGATACGCAGTATTTT. The V gene is TRBV6-4, the J gene TRBJ2-3; D possibly matches TRBD1 or TRBD2 (5 bases each). CDR1 and CDR2 from the germline V gene are MRHNA and SNTAGT. The CDR3 contains 13 residues. The V end lost 10 bases, the J end lost 6 bases, and 17 bases lay between the germline ends.

This clonotype was detected ten times or more. This sequence joins TRBV12-3 or TRBV12-4 and TRBJ2-3; TRBD2 is a possible D gene (5 bases). The CDR3 runs to 12 residues. Trimming removed 7 bases at V and 2 bases at J, with 7 bases between. CDR3 amino acids: CASTGDTDTQYF. For the CDR3, the DNA is TGTGCCAGCACCGGGGACACAGATACGCAGTATTTT.

This clonotype was counted a few times. The chain couples TRBV6-5 to TRBJ1-1; no firm D call. Germline V gives CDR1 MNHEY, CDR2 SVGAGI. This CDR3 is 13 amino acids long. Trimming removed 2 bases at V and 7 bases at J, with 11 bases between. The CDR3 here is CASSYLLVGEAFF. CDR3 coding DNA: TGTGCCAGCAGTTACCTACTGGTGGGTGAAGCTTTCTTT.

In regard to this clonotype: A much more abundant neighbour one base away suggests this may be a read error. The J gene is TRBJ2-1, the V gene TRBV27; D unclear. CDR1 is MNHEY and CDR2 is SMNVEV in the germline V gene (reference sequence). The CDR3 spans 11 residues. CDR3 residues: CASSQYNEQSF. CDR3 nucleotides: TGTGCCAGCAGTCAGTACAATGAGCAGTCCTTC.

The V call is TRBV14, the J call TRBJ2-7; TRBD1 is a possible D gene (6 bases). Germline V gene data show CDR1 as SGHDN and CDR2 as FVKESK. The CDR3 runs to 13 residues. Trimming removed 4 bases at V and 4 bases at J, with 11 bases between. The CDR3 reads CASSRTDSYEQYF. Here the CDR3 DNA reads TGTGCCAGCAGCCGGACAGATAGTTACGAGCAGTACTTC.

The chain uses TRBV15 and TRBJ2-2; 7 bases are a match to TRBD1. The length of the CDR3 is 17 residues. CDR1 and CDR2 (germline): LNHNV, YYDKDF (reference sequence). V lost 1 base to trimming and J lost 6 bases; unmatched junction nucleotides: 11. The CDR3 loop reads CATSRGTTGYGAGELFF. The CDR3, as DNA: TGTGCCACCAGCAGAGGGACGACAGGGTACGGGGCCGGGGAGCTGTTTTTT.

About this clonotype: Because the CDR3's place on the DNA is in doubt, the DNA is left out and the CDR3 is given as listed by TCRdb. V is TRBV5-4 and J is TRBJ2-7; the table's D gene call, TRBD1, was not cross checked with the DNA. Germline CDR1 reads SGHNT; CDR2 reads YYREEE (reference sequence). The CDR3 spans 14 residues, counting both ends. CDR3 protein: CASSWGQGAYEQHF.

This clonotype was detected ten times or more. The chain couples TRBV29-1 to TRBJ2-7; 9 nucleotides line up with TRBD1. The CDR3 covers 16 residues. Germline V gene sequence: CDR1 SQVTM, CDR2 ANQGSEA. The V and J ends lost 0 bases and 2 bases, in that order; junction bases with no gene match: 8. CDR3 region: CSVEDTGTGRPYEQYF. For the CDR3, the DNA is TGCAGCGTTGAAGATACCGGGACAGGGCGGCCCTACGAGCAGTACTTC.

The V call is TRBV30, the J call TRBJ2-1; 13 positions match TRBD2. The CDR3 covers 14 residues. Losses at the gene ends were 5 bases for V and 10 bases for J; bases not matched to a gene: 8. Germline CDR1 GTSNPN, CDR2 SVGIG (reference sequence). This chain's CDR3 is CAWALAGGPREQFF. The CDR3 nucleotides are TGTGCCTGGGCACTAGCGGGAGGGCCGCGGGAGCAGTTCTTC.